Sequencing of this T cell receptor beta chain was carried out in a study of blood T cell repertoires in COVID-19. Study-level background: Sources were T cells, B-cell-depleted T cells, or PBMCs; the material itself was cDNA or gDNA.

Per the authors' pipeline: It was from reference gene primer amplification that nucleated cell counts were estimated. Generated by immunoSEQ multiplex PCR, the TCRdb table keeps only in-frame clones and is missing some. The DNA gave D and trimming, while V, J and clone size come from that table. This table holds under 250,000 clones, around 86% found once. Seattle-derived patients entered the study during active infection and were followed longitudinally. This clonotype was sampled from a woman of 80 years or more with COVID-19, enrolled during active disease. Sequences were obtained from peripheral blood.

The CDR3 loop is CASSLAGKGADSPLHF. The CDR3 nucleotides read TGCGCCAGCAGCTTGGCCGGTAAGGGGGCAGATTCACCCCTCCACTTT. The rearrangement joins TRBV5-1 to TRBJ1-6; TRBD1 matches at 7 bases. This CDR3 comprises 16 residues. J lost 8 bases, V lost 0 bases, and 8 bases had no gene match. Germline CDR1 SGHRS, CDR2 YFSETQ.